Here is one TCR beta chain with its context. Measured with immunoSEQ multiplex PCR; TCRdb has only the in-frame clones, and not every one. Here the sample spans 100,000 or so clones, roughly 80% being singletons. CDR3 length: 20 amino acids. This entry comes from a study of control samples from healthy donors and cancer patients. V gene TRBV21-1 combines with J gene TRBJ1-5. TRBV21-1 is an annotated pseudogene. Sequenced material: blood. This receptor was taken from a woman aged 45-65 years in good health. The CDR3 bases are TGTGCCAGCAACCGGGGGGGAGAGATCCGGGGGCCTGATAGCAATCAGCCCCAGCATTTT. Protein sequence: CASNRGGEIRGPDSNQPQHF.